This TCR beta chain is from a study of control samples from healthy donors and cancer patients. Some clones are missing from TCRdb's copy, which holds only in-frame ones; the method was immunoSEQ multiplex PCR. The sample gives around 85,000 clones, 85% to 90% of which show up once; approximately 7.6% is in the top ten. The germline V gene encodes CDR1 DFQATT and CDR2 SNEGSKA (reference sequence). CDR3 length: 12 residues. Trimming pared 3 bases from V and 3 bases from J, leaving 8 bases between. The chain carries TRBV20-1 and TRBJ1-1; no clear D. Sequencing was carried out using blood. The sequence was obtained from a woman aged 60-75 years in good health. The CDR3 DNA sequence: TGCAGTGCTAGTCATGGTGACACTGAAGCTTTCTTT. Protein product: CSASHGDTEAFF.